Presented here are 13 T cell receptor beta chains from one specimen sequenced in a study of a mutant IDH1 vaccine in newly diagnosed glioma. The assay was immunoSEQ multiplex PCR, and TCRdb's table has in-frame clones only and misses some. The data contain roughly 68,000 clones, around 74% of them singletons. Sample time point: baseline, week 1 (first vaccination visit). Treatment here: pre-vaccination baseline after standard-of-care therapy. The source was PBMCs, collected from a glioma patient treated with radiotherapy, temozolomide or both. These receptors came from a man between 45 and 60 years old with glioma.

The J gene is TRBJ2-4, the V gene TRBV2, with D perhaps being TRBD1 or TRBD2 (7 bases each). The length of the CDR3 is 14 residues. V lost 7 bases, J lost 8 bases, and 18 bases lay in between. The germline CDR1 and CDR2 sequences are SNHLY and FYNNEI. This CDR3 reads CASTQGGAWDIQYF. CDR3 nucleotide sequence: TGTGCCAGCACCCAGGGGGGGGCCTGGGACATTCAGTACTTC. The whole variable domain, filled in from reference TRBV2 and TRBJ2-4, reads EPEVTQTPSHQVTQMGQEVILRCVPISNHLYFYWYRQILGQKVEFLVSFYNNEISEKSEIFDDQFSVERPDGSNFTLKIRSTKLEDSAMYFCASTQGGAWDIQYFGAGTRLSVL.

V usage is TRBV2 and J usage is TRBJ2-1; D perhaps matches TRBD2 (5 bases). This CDR3 is built from 16 residues. Looked up from germline, CDR1 is SNHLY and CDR2 is FYNNEI. Trimming pared 6 bases from V and 0 bases from J, leaving 15 bases between. The CDR3 sequence is CASSRAAVSSYNEQFF. CDR3 coding DNA: TGTGCCAGCAGCCGAGCGGCCGTAAGCTCCTACAATGAGCAGTTCTTC.

This clone was recorded only once. The rearrangement uses TRBV7-2 and TRBJ2-2; unclear D gene. This CDR3 contains 14 residues. Germline CDR1 and CDR2: SGHTA and FQGNSA. The V and J ends lost 4 bases and 5 bases respectively, with 11 bases between them. The CDR3 loop reads CASSSYSGTGELFF. Here the CDR3 DNA reads TGTGCCAGCAGCTCCTACTCGGGTACCGGGGAGCTGTTTTTT.

This clone was found once. The rearrangement links TRBV6-1 to TRBJ1-2, with 8 bases that match TRBD1. CDR1 and CDR2 from the germline V gene are MNHNS and SASEGT. Trimming removed 6 bases from V and 4 bases from J; junction bases left unmatched: 1. This CDR3 region has 12 residues. This CDR3 is CASRDRVYGYTF. The CDR3 DNA follows: TGTGCCAGCAGGGACAGGGTCTATGGCTACACCTTC.

The chain has TRBV7-2 and TRBJ1-1, with a weak D call TRBD1 (5 bases). Trimming left V 4 bases short and J 6 bases short, with 9 bases between. The CDR3 has 12 residues. Germline assignment: CDR1 SGHTA and CDR2 FQGNSA. For the CDR3, the DNA is TGTGCCAGCAGCTCCTTGGGGGCTGAAGCTTTCTTT. This gives the protein CASSSLGAEAFF. Drawing the rest from reference TRBV7-2 and TRBJ1-1, the complete variable domain is GAGVSQSPSNKVTEKGKDVELRCDPISGHTALYWYRQSLGQGLEFLIYFQGNSAPDKSGLPSDRFSAERTGGSVSTLTIQRTQQEDSAVYLCASSSLGAEAFFGQGTRLTVV.

The chain combines TRBV20-1 with TRBJ1-2; possible D gene TRBD1, 5 bases. The germline gives CDR1 DFQATT, CDR2 SNEGSKA (reference sequence). This CDR3 has 11 residues. V dropped 1 base and J dropped 10 bases, with 10 bases sitting between them. The chain's CDR3 is CSARGRGDYTF. The CDR3 nucleotides read TGCAGTGCTAGAGGGAGAGGGGACTACACCTTC.

This clone showed up just once. J is TRBJ1-2 and V is TRBV30, with 7 positions matching TRBD1. The CDR3 totals 15 residues. With V trimmed by 3 bases and J by 4 bases, 11 bases remained unmatched. CDR1 GTSNPN and CDR2 SVGIG come from the germline V gene (reference sequence). CDR3 region: CAWSEQGSGIYGYTF. CDR3 bases: TGTGCCTGGAGCGAACAGGGGAGTGGGATCTATGGCTACACCTTC.

This chain links TRBV9 with TRBJ2-1; 8 nucleotides align to TRBD1. This CDR3 contains 15 residues. The J segment lost 0 bases and the V segment lost 6 bases, leaving 5 bases of the junction unmatched. CDR1 is SGDLS, CDR2 YYNGEE, per germline. The CDR3 reads CASTLTGGSYNEQFF. Written as DNA, the CDR3 is TGTGCCAGCACCCTTACAGGGGGCTCCTACAATGAGCAGTTCTTC.

V gene TRBV5-6 combines with J gene TRBJ1-1; D might be TRBD1 (6 bases). Deletions cut 2 bases from V and 4 bases from J, with 9 bases between. This CDR3 spans 13 amino acids. Germline lookup yields CDR1 SGHDT and CDR2 YYEEEE. CDR3 coding DNA: TGTGCCAGCAGCTTTCAGGGGAGCACTGAAGCTTTCTTT. Translated: CASSFQGSTEAFF.

This clone showed up just once. This rearrangement joins TRBV18 to TRBJ2-1, with 12 positions matching TRBD1. Germline V gene data show CDR1 as KGHSH and CDR2 as LQKENI. The CDR3 is 15 amino acids. The ends lost 3 bases at V and 10 bases at J; junction bases unmatched: 7. Written as DNA, the CDR3 is TGTGCCAGCTCACCGGGACAGGGGGCAGGAGGGGAGCAGTTCTTC. Translation gives CASSPGQGAGGEQFF.

The V gene is TRBV6-4, the J gene TRBJ2-1, with a weak D call TRBD2 (6 bases). In germline, CDR1 is MRHNA, CDR2 SNTAGT. V was clipped by 8 bases and J by 8 bases, with 22 bases between them. This CDR3 spans 15 amino acids. The CDR3 region has the DNA TGTGCCAGCTCCAAAAGCGAAGGGGAGCGGGATGAGCAGTTCTTC. Its protein product is CASSKSEGERDEQFF.

J is TRBJ1-2 and V is TRBV11-2, with a possible D match to TRBD1 (5 bases). V was clipped by 0 bases and J by 8 bases, with 13 bases between them. The CDR3 contains 14 residues. Germline CDR1 SGHAT, CDR2 FQNNGV. CDR3 DNA sequence: TGTGCCAGCAGCTTAGAGCCGGGGGGAGGCGGCTACACCTTC. Translated, it gives CASSLEPGGGGYTF.

As DNA, the CDR3 is TGTGCCTGGAGTTGGACAGGGGGAATACCTTTTAGCAATCAGCCCCAGCATTTT. Its translation: CAWSWTGGIPFSNQPQHF. The V call is TRBV30, the J call TRBJ1-5, with 10 bases fitting TRBD1. Germline loops: CDR1 GTSNPN, CDR2 SVGIG (reference sequence). The CDR3 consists of 18 residues. Unmatched junction bases numbered 10, after V lost 2 bases and J lost 0 bases.